The clone carrying this T cell receptor (beta chain) was detected a few times. The entry originates in a study of blood T cell repertoires in COVID-19. About the research overall: T cells, B-cell-depleted T cells, or PBMCs supplied cDNA or gDNA.

Assay: immunoSEQ multiplex PCR; the TCRdb copy retains only in-frame clones and omits some. Counted here are about 250,000 clones, over 75% occurring once; the ten biggest clones make up 2% to 2.5%. CDR1 is SNHLY, CDR2 FYNNEI, per germline. The V end was cut by 2 bases, the J end by 6 bases, with 11 bases between. The CDR3 runs 14 residues. Sample: peripheral blood. The TCR originated in a woman in her thirties or forties who had recovered from COVID-19. The chain employs TRBV2 and TRBJ1-5; no reliable D call. DNA of the CDR3: TGTGCCAGCAGTGAATTAGAGAGGAGTCAGCCCCAGCATTTT. Translating it yields CASSELERSQPQHF. The full variable domain, its missing parts supplied by reference TRBV2 and TRBJ1-5, is EPEVTQTPSHQVTQMGQEVILRCVPISNHLYFYWYRQILGQKVEFLVSFYNNEISEKSEIFDDQFSVERPDGSNFTLKIRSTKLEDSAMYFCASSELERSQPQHFGDGTRLSIL.